This T cell receptor (beta chain) was profiled in a study of cytomegalovirus exposure and HLA in healthy donors. There were likely unrecorded immune exposures, though donors were nominally healthy when sampled. The PCR made use of 60 Vbeta and 13 Jbeta primers. Only in-frame clones appear in the TCRdb table, and some are missing; sequencing was by immunoSEQ multiplex PCR. The sample has around 140,000 clones; around 86% are singletons. V was trimmed by 3 bases and J by 3 bases, leaving 10 bases between them. Germline V gene data show CDR1 as SQVTM and CDR2 as ANQGSEA. This CDR3 spans 13 amino acids. The sample comprised PBMCs. The receptor comes from a woman between 45 and 60 years old in good health and CMV-seropositive. The V and J genes are TRBV29-1 and TRBJ2-3; maybe TRBD1 (6 bases). CDR3 nucleotide sequence: TGCAGCGTTGATGCAGGGGAGACAGATACGCAGTATTTT. Its translation is CSVDAGETDTQYF.